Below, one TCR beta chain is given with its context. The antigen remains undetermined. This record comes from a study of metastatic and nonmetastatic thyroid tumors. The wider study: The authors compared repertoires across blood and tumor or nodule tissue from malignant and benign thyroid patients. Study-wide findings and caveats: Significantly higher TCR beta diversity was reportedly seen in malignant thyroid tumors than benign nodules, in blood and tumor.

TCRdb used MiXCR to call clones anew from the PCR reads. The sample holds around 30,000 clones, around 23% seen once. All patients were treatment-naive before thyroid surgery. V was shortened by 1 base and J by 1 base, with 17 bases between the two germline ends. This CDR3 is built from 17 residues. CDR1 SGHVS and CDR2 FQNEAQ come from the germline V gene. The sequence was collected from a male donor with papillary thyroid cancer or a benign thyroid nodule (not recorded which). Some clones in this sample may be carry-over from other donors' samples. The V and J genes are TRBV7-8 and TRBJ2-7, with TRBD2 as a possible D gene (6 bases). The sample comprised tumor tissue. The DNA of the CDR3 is TGTGCCAGCAGCTTAGGGGCTCTAGCGCGAGCATCCTACGAGCAGTACTTC. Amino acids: CASSLGALARASYEQYF.